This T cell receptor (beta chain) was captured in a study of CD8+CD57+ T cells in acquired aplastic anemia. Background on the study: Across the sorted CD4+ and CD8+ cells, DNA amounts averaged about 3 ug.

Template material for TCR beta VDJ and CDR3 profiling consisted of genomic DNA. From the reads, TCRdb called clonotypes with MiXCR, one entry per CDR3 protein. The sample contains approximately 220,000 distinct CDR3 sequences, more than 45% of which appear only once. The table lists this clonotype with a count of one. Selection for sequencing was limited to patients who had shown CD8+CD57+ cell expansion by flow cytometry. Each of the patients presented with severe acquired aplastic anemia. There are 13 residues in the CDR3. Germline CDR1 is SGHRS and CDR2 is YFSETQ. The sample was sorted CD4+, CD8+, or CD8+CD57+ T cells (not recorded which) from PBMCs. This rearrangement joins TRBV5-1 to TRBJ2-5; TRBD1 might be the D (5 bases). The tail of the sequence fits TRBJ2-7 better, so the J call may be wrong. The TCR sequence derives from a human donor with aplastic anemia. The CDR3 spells CASSFQGPYEQYF. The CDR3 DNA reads TGCGCCAGCAGCTTCCAGGGTCCCTACGAGCAGTACTTC.